The 20 T cell receptor beta chains listed next were all sequenced from one sample in a study of Ad26.COV2.S vaccination and SARS-CoV-2 variants. Repertoires were generated with immunoSEQ multiplex PCR, while TCRdb's copy carries only in-frame clones and drops some. The table shows 300,000 to 500,000 clones, with about nine tenths occurring only once. Treatment here: around 19 received Ad26.COV2.S at low or high dose, single or two shots; several received placebo; per-sample allocation not given. Collection of samples fell on day 63 after the first vaccine or placebo injection. This specimen consisted of peripheral blood, obtained in a trial of Ad26.COV2.S vaccine versus placebo. Every receptor here comes from a person aged 18-65 years who received the Ad26.COV2.S COVID-19 vaccine or a placebo.

This clone has a single count. V and J are TRBV27 and TRBJ2-1; 8 positions agree with TRBD2. The CDR3 totals 16 residues. CDR1 and CDR2 (germline): MNHEY, SMNVEV (reference sequence). Losses at the gene ends were 2 bases for V and 5 bases for J; bases not matched to a gene: 8. CDR3 DNA: TGTGCCAGCAGTTTACTGGCGGGGGGACCCCACAATGAGCAGTTCTTC. Encoded protein: CASSLLAGGPHNEQFF.

The chain combines TRBV7-9 with TRBJ2-1; 12 positions match TRBD2. Germline V CDR1 and CDR2: SEHNR, FQNEAQ (reference sequence). The junction had 14 bases not matched to a gene; V was cut back by 6 bases and J by 8 bases. The CDR3 has 17 residues. The CDR3 loop reads CASSPRLAGAPQDEQFF. The CDR3, as DNA: TGTGCCAGCAGTCCCAGACTAGCGGGGGCCCCTCAGGATGAGCAGTTCTTC.

This chain joins TRBV27 and TRBJ1-6; no definite D call. V was pared by 5 bases and J by 3 bases, with 8 bases between. CDR3 length equals 14 residues. Germline-derived CDR1 and CDR2 are MNHEY and SMNVEV (reference sequence). CDR3 sequence reads: CASSPTSYNSPLHF. The CDR3 DNA sequence: TGTGCCAGCAGTCCGACCAGCTATAATTCACCCCTCCACTTT.

The genes are TRBV5-4 and TRBJ1-1; tentative D call: TRBD1 (5 bases). The germline CDR1 and CDR2 sequences are SGHNT and YYREEE (reference sequence). This CDR3 has 15 amino acids. Trimming removed 4 bases from V and 0 bases from J, with 13 bases in between. This CDR3 is CASSRDTGLNTEAFF. For the CDR3, the DNA is TGTGCCAGCAGCCGTGATACAGGTTTGAACACTGAAGCTTTCTTT.

The chain uses TRBV4-3 and TRBJ1-3, with D unclear. The V gene's germline CDR1 is LGHNA and CDR2 YSLEER. The CDR3 spans 21 residues. V lost 0 bases and J 1 base, leaving 25 bases between the germline ends. CDR3 region: CASSQDLPNIRRSLSGNTIYF. The CDR3 coding sequence is TGCGCCAGCAGCCAAGATCTCCCCAACATTCGACGGAGTTTATCTGGAAACACCATATATTTT.

This rearrangement joins TRBV25-1 to TRBJ2-2; D assignment may be TRBD1 or TRBD2 (5 bases each). V lost 7 bases to trimming and J lost 2 bases, with 14 bases between them. Germline CDR1 MGHDK, CDR2 SYGVNS. This CDR3 region has 15 residues. The DNA for the CDR3 is TGTGCCAGCAAAGGGGAGACAGTAAACACCGGGGAGCTGTTTTTT. As protein: CASKGETVNTGELFF. The full variable domain, completed using reference TRBV25-1 and TRBJ2-2, is EADIYQTPRYLVIGTGKKITLECSQTMGHDKMYWYQQDPGMELHLIHYSYGVNSTEKGDLSSESTVSRIRTEHFPLTLESARPSHTSQYLCASKGETVNTGELFFGEGSRLTVL.

V gene TRBV3-1 (or the pseudogene TRBV3-2) combines with J gene TRBJ1-2; D is ambiguous. The ends were cut back, 4 bases at V and 1 base at J, with 16 bases in the middle. This CDR3 region has 16 residues. Per germline, CDR1 LGHDT and CDR2 YNNKEL (reference sequence). Written as DNA, the CDR3 is TGTGCCAGCAGCCTATCACCGGGTGACGGTAACTATGGCTACACCTTC. Translated, it gives CASSLSPGDGNYGYTF.

This clone has just a few counts. The chain is built from TRBV7-9 and TRBJ1-1; D gene unclear. Germline lookup yields CDR1 SEHNR and CDR2 FQNEAQ (reference sequence). V dropped 5 bases and J dropped 7 bases, with 14 bases sitting between them. The CDR3 has 13 residues. In DNA, the CDR3 is TGTGCCAGCAGCCGCTTTGGGAACCTTGAAGCTTTCTTT. Translating gives CASSRFGNLEAFF.

The gene calls are TRBV29-1 and TRBJ1-4; 7 bases fit TRBD1. The CDR3 has 12 amino acids. Germline V gene sequence: CDR1 SQVTM, CDR2 ANQGSEA. V shed 7 bases, J shed 4 bases, and the junction held 3 bases outside the gene matches. The CDR3 nucleotides are TGCAGCGGGACAGGTGATAATGAAAAACTGTTTTTT. Protein: CSGTGDNEKLFF.

This chain joins TRBV5-6 and TRBJ2-1; D is uncertain. The CDR3 contains 14 residues. V was pared by 0 bases and J by 0 bases, with 4 bases between. Per the germline V gene, CDR1 is SGHDT and CDR2 is YYEEEE. CDR3 region: CASSLVSSYNEQFF. The DNA of the CDR3 is TGTGCCAGCAGCTTGGTGAGCTCCTACAATGAGCAGTTCTTC.

This chain uses TRBV11-2 with TRBJ2-4, with TRBD2 as a possible D gene (5 bases). The CDR3 totals 14 residues. The V end was cut by 6 bases, the J end by 8 bases, with 17 bases between. In germline, CDR1 is SGHAT, CDR2 FQNNGV. CDR3: CASRRSGGVYIQYF. As DNA, the CDR3 is TGTGCCAGCAGAAGGAGCGGAGGAGTGTACATTCAGTACTTC.

This rearrangement joins TRBV5-1 to TRBJ2-2; possibly TRBD2 for D (6 bases). V lost 4 bases, J lost 5 bases, and 18 bases lay in between. Germline V CDR1 and CDR2: SGHRS, YFSETQ. This CDR3 spans 16 amino acids. This CDR3 is CASSVEGLASTGELFF. CDR3 coding DNA: TGCGCCAGCAGCGTCGAAGGCCTAGCGTCAACCGGGGAGCTGTTTTTT.

This clone was counted a single time. The V gene is TRBV7-9, the J gene TRBJ1-4, with a weak D call TRBD1 (5 bases). Germline CDR1 and CDR2: SEHNR and FQNEAQ (reference sequence). This CDR3 region has 14 residues. Trimming took off 2 bases at V and 7 bases at J, with 11 bases between the two ends. The CDR3 here is CASSLSRDGEKLFF. CDR3 DNA: TGTGCCAGCAGCTTATCCAGGGACGGTGAAAAACTGTTTTTT.

This rearrangement joins TRBV7-2 to TRBJ1-6; D ambiguous. Trimming cost V 1 base and J 11 bases, with 6 bases left between them. The CDR3 extends over 12 amino acids. Germline-derived CDR1 and CDR2 are SGHTA and FQGNSA. The CDR3 loop is CASSLGRAPLHF. In DNA, the CDR3 is TGTGCCAGCAGCTTAGGACGGGCACCCCTCCACTTT.

The CDR3 DNA is TGTGCCAGCAGCTTCTCCCAAGGCGAGCAGTACTTC. Encoded protein: CASSFSQGEQYF. V and J are TRBV7-8 and TRBJ2-7; D unresolved. CDR1 and CDR2 from the germline V gene are SGHVS and FQNEAQ. Trimming stripped 3 bases from V and 6 bases from J, with 9 bases between. There are 12 residues in the CDR3.

The J gene is TRBJ2-4, the V gene TRBV4-2; 8 bases map to TRBD1. Germline V CDR1 and CDR2: LGHNA, YNFKEQ. This CDR3 is built from 18 residues. Germline trimming cut 3 bases from V and 1 base from J; bases unmatched to any gene: 11. CDR3 residues: CASSQSDRGPRAKNIQYF. CDR3 coding DNA: TGTGCCAGCAGCCAGTCAGACAGGGGTCCTCGTGCCAAAAACATTCAGTACTTC.

The chain combines TRBV6-5 with TRBJ1-5; the D gene is possibly TRBD1 (6 bases). CDR3 length: 15 residues. Germline V lookup: CDR1 MNHEY, CDR2 SVGAGI. The V end lost 6 bases, the J end lost 0 bases, and 12 bases lay between the germline ends. CDR3 nucleotide sequence: TGTGCCAGCAGCCAGACAGGCTATAGCAATCAGCCCCAGCATTTT. Amino acids: CASSQTGYSNQPQHF.

V and J are TRBV2 and TRBJ2-1; TRBD2 might be the D (6 bases). CDR3 size: 15 residues. V lost 4 bases and J 4 bases, leaving 14 bases between the germline ends. Germline V gene data show CDR1 as SNHLY and CDR2 as FYNNEI. The CDR3 region has the DNA TGTGCCAGCAGTGTTACCGGGACTTTATACAATGAGCAGTTCTTC. As protein: CASSVTGTLYNEQFF.

The CDR3 spells CASRTGQLHNYGYTF. CDR3 coding DNA: TGTGCCAGCAGAACGGGACAGCTGCATAACTATGGCTACACCTTC. The V call is TRBV6-5, the J call TRBJ1-2, with TRBD1 identical over 7 bases. This CDR3 has 15 residues. Looked up from germline, CDR1 is MNHEY and CDR2 is SVGAGI. The junction had 8 bases not matched to a gene; V was cut back by 6 bases and J by 1 base.

The chain carries TRBV2 and TRBJ1-3, with 7 bases matching TRBD1. The CDR3 is 15 amino acids. J gave up 0 bases and V 6 bases, and 5 bases lay outside the gene matches. Germline V gives CDR1 SNHLY, CDR2 FYNNEI. CDR3 nucleotides: TGTGCCAGCAGGACGGGACAGAACTCTGGAAACACCATATATTTT. Translating gives CASRTGQNSGNTIYF.